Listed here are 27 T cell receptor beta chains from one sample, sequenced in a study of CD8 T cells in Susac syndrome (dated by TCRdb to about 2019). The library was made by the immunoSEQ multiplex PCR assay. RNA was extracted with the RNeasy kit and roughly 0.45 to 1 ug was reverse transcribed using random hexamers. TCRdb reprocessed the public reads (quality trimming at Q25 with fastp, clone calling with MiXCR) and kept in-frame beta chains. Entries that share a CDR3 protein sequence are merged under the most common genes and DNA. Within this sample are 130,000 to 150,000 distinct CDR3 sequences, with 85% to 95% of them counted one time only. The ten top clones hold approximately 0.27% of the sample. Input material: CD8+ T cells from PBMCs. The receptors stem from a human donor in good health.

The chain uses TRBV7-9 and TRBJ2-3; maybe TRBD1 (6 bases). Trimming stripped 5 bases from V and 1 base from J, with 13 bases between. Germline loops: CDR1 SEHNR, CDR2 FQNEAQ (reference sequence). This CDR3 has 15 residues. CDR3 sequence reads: CASSETGMGTDTQYF. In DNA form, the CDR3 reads TGTGCCAGCAGCGAAACAGGGATGGGCACAGATACGCAGTATTTT.

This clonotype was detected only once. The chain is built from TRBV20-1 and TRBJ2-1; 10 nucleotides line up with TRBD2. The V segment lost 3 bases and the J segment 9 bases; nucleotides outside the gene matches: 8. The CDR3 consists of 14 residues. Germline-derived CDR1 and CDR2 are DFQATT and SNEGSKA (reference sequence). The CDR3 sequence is CSARAASGSLEQFF. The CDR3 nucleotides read TGCAGTGCTAGGGCGGCTAGCGGGAGTCTTGAGCAGTTCTTC.

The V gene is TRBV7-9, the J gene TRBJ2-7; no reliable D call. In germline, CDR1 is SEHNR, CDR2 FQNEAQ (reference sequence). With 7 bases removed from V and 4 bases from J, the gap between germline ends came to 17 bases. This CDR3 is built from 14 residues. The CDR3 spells CASTSPVLLYEQYF. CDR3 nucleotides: TGTGCCAGCACCTCCCCCGTACTCTTATACGAGCAGTACTTC.

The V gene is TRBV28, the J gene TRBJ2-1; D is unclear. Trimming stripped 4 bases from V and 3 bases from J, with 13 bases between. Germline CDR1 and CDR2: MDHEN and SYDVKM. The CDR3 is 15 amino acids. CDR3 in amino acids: CASSSPTLIYNEQFF. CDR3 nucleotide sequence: TGTGCCAGCAGTTCCCCGACTCTTATCTACAATGAGCAGTTCTTC.

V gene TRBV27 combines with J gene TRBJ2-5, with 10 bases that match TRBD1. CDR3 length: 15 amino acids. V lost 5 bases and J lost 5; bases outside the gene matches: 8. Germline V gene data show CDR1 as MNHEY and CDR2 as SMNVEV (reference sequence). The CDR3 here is CASSVVGTGDETQYF. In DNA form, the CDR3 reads TGTGCCAGCAGTGTTGTAGGGACAGGGGATGAGACCCAGTACTTC.

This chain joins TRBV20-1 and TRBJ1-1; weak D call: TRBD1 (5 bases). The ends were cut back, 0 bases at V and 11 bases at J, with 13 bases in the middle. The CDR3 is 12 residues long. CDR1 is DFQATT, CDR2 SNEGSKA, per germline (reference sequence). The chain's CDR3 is CSARDQPGGAFF. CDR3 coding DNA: TGCAGTGCTAGAGATCAACCTGGGGGGGCTTTCTTT.

CDR3 sequence reads: CASSRQTNYGYTF. CDR3 coding DNA: TGTGCCAGCAGCCGACAAACTAACTATGGCTACACCTTC. The genes are TRBV14 and TRBJ1-2; D gene unclear. CDR1 and CDR2 (germline): SGHDN, FVKESK. This CDR3 has 13 residues. V dropped 4 bases and J dropped 0 bases, with 6 bases sitting between them. Complete variable domain (other parts from reference TRBV14 and TRBJ1-2): EAGVTQFPSHSVIEKGQTVTLRCDPISGHDNLYWYRRVMGKEIKFLLHFVKESKQDESGMPNNRFLAERTGGTYSTLKVQPAELEDSGVYFCASSRQTNYGYTFGSGTRLTVV.

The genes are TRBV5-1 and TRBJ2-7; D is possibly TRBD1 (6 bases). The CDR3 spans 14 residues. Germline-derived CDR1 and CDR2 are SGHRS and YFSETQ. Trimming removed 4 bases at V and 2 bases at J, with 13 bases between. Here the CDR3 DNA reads TGCGCCAGCAGCACGACAGGCCCAACCTACGAGCAGTACTTC. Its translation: CASSTTGPTYEQYF.

The CDR3 DNA reads as TGCAGTGCCCCGGCAGGCGCCCCCACCACCTATGGCTACACCTTC. Residues: CSAPAGAPTTYGYTF. J is TRBJ1-2 and V is TRBV20-1; no clear D gene. The ends were cut back, 6 bases at V and 4 bases at J, with 21 bases in the middle. CDR1 DFQATT and CDR2 SNEGSKA come from the germline V gene (reference sequence). The CDR3 has 15 residues.

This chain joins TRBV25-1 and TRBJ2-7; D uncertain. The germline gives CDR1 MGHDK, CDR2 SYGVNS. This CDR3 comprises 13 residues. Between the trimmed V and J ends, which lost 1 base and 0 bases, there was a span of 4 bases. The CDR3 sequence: CASSESGSYEQYF. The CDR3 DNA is TGTGCCAGCAGTGAATCGGGCTCCTACGAGCAGTACTTC.

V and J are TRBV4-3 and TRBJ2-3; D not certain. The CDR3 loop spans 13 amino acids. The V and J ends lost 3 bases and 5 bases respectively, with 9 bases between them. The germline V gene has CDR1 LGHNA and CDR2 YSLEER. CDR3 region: CASSHALGDTQYF. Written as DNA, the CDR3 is TGCGCCAGCAGCCATGCCTTAGGAGATACGCAGTATTTT.

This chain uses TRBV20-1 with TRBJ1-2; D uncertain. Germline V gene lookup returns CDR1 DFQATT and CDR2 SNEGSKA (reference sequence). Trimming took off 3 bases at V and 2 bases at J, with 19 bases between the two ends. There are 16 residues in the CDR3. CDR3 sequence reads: CSASALYTRLNYGYTF. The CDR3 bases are TGCAGTGCTAGTGCGCTGTATACGCGGTTAAACTATGGCTACACCTTC.

This chain's CDR3 is CASSQVGLAGSTDTQYF. CDR3 nucleotide sequence: TGCGCCAGCAGCCAAGTCGGATTAGCGGGAAGCACAGATACGCAGTATTTT. This sequence joins TRBV4-1 and TRBJ2-3; 8 bases align to TRBD2. This CDR3 is built from 17 residues. The trim removed 1 base at V and 0 bases at J, leaving 6 bases unmatched. Germline V gene sequence: CDR1 MGHRA, CDR2 YSYEKL.

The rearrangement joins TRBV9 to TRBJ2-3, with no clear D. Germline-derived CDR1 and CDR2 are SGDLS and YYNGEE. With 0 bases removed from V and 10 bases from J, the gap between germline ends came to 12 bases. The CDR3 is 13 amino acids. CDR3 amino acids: CASSVDGSVAQYF. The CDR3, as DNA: TGTGCCAGCAGCGTAGATGGGTCAGTTGCGCAGTATTTT.

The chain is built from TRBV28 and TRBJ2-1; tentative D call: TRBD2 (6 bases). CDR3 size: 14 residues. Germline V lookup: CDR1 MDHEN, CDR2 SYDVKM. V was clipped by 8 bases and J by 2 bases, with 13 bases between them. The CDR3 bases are TGTGCCAGCTCTTGGAGGGGTCCCTACAATGAGCAGTTCTTC. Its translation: CASSWRGPYNEQFF.

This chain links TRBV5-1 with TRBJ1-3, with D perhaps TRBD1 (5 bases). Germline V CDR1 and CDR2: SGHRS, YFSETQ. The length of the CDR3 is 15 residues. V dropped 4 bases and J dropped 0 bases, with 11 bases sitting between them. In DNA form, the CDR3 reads TGCGCCAGCAGCCCTGACGACAGCTCTGGAAACACCATATATTTT. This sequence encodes CASSPDDSSGNTIYF.

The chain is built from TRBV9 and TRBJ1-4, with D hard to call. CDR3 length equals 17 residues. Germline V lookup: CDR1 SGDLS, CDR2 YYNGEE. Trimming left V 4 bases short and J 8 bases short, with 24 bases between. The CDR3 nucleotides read TGTGCCAGCAGCCCCACCCCCGCCGCCGGAGCATCGGAAAAACTGTTTTTT. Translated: CASSPTPAAGASEKLFF.

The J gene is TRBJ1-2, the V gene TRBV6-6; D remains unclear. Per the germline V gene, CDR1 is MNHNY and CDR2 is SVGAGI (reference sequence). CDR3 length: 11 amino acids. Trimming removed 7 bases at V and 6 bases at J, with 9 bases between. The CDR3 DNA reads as TGTGCCAGCACCGTGGGAAATGGCTACACCTTC. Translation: CASTVGNGYTF.

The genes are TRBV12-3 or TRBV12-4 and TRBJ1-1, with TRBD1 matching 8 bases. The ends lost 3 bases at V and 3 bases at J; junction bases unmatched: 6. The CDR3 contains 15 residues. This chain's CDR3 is CASSLGTGMDTEAFF. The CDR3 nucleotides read TGTGCCAGCAGTTTGGGGACAGGTATGGACACTGAAGCTTTCTTT.

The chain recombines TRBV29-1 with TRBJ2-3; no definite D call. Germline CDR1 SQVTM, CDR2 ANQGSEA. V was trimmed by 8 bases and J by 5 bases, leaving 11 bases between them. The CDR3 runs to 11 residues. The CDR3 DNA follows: TGCAGCCCGAGATCGGGAGATACGCAGTATTTT. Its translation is CSPRSGDTQYF.

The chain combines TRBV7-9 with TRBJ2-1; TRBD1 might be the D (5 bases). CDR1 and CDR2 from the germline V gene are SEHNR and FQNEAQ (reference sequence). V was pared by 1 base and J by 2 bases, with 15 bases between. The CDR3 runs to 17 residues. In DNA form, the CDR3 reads TGTGCCAGCAGCTTAGACGACAGCCCCTTAACCTACAATGAGCAGTTCTTC. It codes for CASSLDDSPLTYNEQFF.

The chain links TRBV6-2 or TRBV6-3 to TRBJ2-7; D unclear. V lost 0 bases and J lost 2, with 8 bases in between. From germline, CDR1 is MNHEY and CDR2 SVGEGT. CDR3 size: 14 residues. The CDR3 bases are TGTGCCAGCAGTTACTCGAGTGCCGCCTACGAGCAGTACTTC. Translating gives CASSYSSAAYEQYF.

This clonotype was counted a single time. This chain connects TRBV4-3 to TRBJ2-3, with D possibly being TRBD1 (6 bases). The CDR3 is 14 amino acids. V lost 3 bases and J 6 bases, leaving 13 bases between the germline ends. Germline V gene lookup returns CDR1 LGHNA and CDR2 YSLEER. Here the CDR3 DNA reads TGCGCCAGCAGCCACAACTCCGGACAGGATACGCAGTATTTT. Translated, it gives CASSHNSGQDTQYF.

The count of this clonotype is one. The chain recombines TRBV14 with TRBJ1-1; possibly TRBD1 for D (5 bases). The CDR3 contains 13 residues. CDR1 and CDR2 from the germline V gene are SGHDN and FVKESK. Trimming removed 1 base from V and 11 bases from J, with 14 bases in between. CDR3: CASSQGEGVGAFF. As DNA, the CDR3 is TGTGCCAGCAGCCAAGGTGAAGGGGTCGGGGCTTTCTTT.

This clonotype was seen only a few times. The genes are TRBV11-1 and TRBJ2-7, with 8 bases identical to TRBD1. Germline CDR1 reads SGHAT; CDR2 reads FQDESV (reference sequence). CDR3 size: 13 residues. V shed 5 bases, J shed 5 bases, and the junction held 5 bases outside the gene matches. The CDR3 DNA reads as TGTGCCAGCAGCCCTGGACAGGGCAACGAGCAGTACTTC. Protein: CASSPGQGNEQYF. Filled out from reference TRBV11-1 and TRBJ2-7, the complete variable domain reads EAEVAQSPRYKITEKSQAVAFWCDPISGHATLYWYRQILGQGPELLVQFQDESVVDDSQLPKDRFSAERLKGVDSTLKIQPAELGDSAMYLCASSPGQGNEQYFGPGTRLTVT.

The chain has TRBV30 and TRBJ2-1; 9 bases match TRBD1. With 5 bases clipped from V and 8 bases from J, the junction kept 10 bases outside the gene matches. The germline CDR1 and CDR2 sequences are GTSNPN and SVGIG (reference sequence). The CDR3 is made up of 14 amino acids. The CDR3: CAWGTGTGIDEQFF. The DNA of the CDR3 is TGTGCCTGGGGAACCGGGACAGGGATCGATGAGCAGTTCTTC.

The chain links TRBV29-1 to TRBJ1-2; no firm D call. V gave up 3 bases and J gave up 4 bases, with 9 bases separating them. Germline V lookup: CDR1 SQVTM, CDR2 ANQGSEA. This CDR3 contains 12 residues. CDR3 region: CSVDLPPYGYTF. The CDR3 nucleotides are TGCAGCGTTGATCTCCCCCCCTATGGCTACACCTTC.